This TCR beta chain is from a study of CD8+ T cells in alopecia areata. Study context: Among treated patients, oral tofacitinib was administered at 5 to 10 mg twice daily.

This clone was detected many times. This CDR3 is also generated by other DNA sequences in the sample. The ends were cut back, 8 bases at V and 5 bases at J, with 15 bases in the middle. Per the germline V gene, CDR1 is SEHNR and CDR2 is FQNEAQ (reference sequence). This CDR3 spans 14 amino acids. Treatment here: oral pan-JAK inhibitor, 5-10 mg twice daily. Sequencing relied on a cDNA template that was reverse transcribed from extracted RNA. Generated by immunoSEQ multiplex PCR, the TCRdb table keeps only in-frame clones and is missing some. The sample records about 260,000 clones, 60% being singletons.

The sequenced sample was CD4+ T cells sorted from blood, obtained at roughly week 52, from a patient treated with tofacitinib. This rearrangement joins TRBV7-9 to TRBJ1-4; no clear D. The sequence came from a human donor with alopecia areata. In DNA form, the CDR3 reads TGTGCCAGCCGGGATAGGTCCGGGAATGAAAAACTGTTTTTT. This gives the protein CASRDRSGNEKLFF.